This is a list of T cell receptor beta chains from one sample in a study of radiotherapy plus CTLA-4 blockade in lung cancer. Produced via immunoSEQ multiplex PCR; TCRdb's table is partial and in-frame only. The sample lists approximately 40,000 clones, roughly two thirds occurring once. Source: peripheral blood, taken from a patient treated with radiotherapy plus ipilimumab. The receptors shown here come from a human donor with non-small cell lung cancer who had stable disease on radiotherapy plus ipilimumab. The conserved cysteine and the conserved F or W are not part of the CDR3 here.

TRBJ2-2 TRBV2 ASSRSANTGELF
TRBJ2-7 TRBV18 ASHPQGRSYEQY
TRBJ1-2 TRBV5-4 ASRFTGQRYGYT
TRBJ2-7 TRBV9 ASSGPGGYEQY
TRBJ1-2 TRBV5-1 ASSHGQDVYGYT
TRBJ2-5 TRBV11-3 ASSFRETQY
TRBJ2-7 TRBV11-3 ASSSSGFEQY
TRBJ2-7 TRBV30 AWSSTGGVHHEQY
TRBJ2-2 TRBV9 ASSADRVRSTGELF
TRBJ2-7 TRBV4-3 ASSHRTGREQY
TRBJ2-7 TRBV18 ASSPGTGGYSAYEQY
TRBJ2-5 TRBV28 ASRPLGDSGGQETQY
TRBJ1-2 TRBV25-1 ASSRGGGYGYT
TRBJ1-2 TRBV5-5 ASSVSGNYGYT
TRBJ1-5 TRBV19 ASSIGAGVTNQPQH
NA TRBV5-4 ASSPTAGAAYEQY
TRBJ1-1 TRBV7-3 ASSFWRDTEAF
TRBJ2-5 TRBV7-9 ASSYRNQETQY
TRBJ1-2 TRBV2 ASKDRGHGYT